This entry lists 17 T cell receptor beta chains sequenced from one sample in a study of early T cells in non-severe SARS-CoV-2 infection. TCRdb re-called the 5' RACE reads through MiXCR, storing one row per CDR3 protein. The table lists 60,000 to 75,000 distinct CDR3 sequences, more than 9.5% of them singletons. This specimen was whole blood, taken at baseline. The receptors here all came from an adult who was a healthcare worker with PCR-confirmed SARS-CoV-2 infection or an uninfected control (not recorded which).

In its sample, this clonotype was seen many times. The chain joins TRBV20-1 to TRBJ2-5, with 13 bases lining up with TRBD2. Germline CDR1 reads DFQATT; CDR2 reads SNEGSKA (reference sequence). The ends lost 6 bases at V and 6 bases at J; junction bases unmatched: 7. CDR3 length equals 14 residues. CDR3 in DNA: TGCAGTGCCAAAGGGACTAGCGGGATACAGACCCAGTACTTC. Its protein is CSAKGTSGIQTQYF.

This clonotype was recorded many times. The rearrangement links TRBV11-2 to TRBJ1-4; D remains unclear. Trimming cost V 7 bases and J 6 bases, with 12 bases left between them. CDR1 is SGHAT, CDR2 FQNNGV, per germline. The CDR3 contains 13 residues. The CDR3 reads CASNPVADEKLFF. CDR3 bases: TGTGCCAGCAACCCCGTGGCGGATGAAAAACTGTTTTTT.

This clonotype was observed many times. The rearrangement joins TRBV27 to TRBJ2-2; TRBD1 matches 7 bases. The CDR3 is 15 amino acids. Germline V CDR1 and CDR2: MNHEY, SMNVEV (reference sequence). With 6 bases clipped from V and 5 bases from J, the junction kept 9 bases outside the gene matches. CDR3 loop: CASRAGQVETGELFF. The CDR3 DNA reads TGTGCCAGCAGGGCTGGACAGGTGGAGACCGGGGAGCTGTTTTTT.

The V and J genes are TRBV12-3 or TRBV12-4 and TRBJ2-5; D remains unclear. The germline V and J ends were trimmed by 6 bases and 5 bases, with 13 bases remaining between them. The CDR3 contains 13 residues. The CDR3 bases are TGTGCCAGCAGCTTCCATCCGACGGAGACCCAGTACTTC. Amino acid sequence: CASSFHPTETQYF.

This clonotype was observed at least ten times. The chain has TRBV12-3 or TRBV12-4 and TRBJ2-7; TRBD2 agrees at 9 bases. V dropped 8 bases and J dropped 6; count of bases not matched to a gene: 8. The CDR3 extends over 13 amino acids. The CDR3 DNA follows: TGTGCCAGCGAAATAGCGGGAGTTTCCGAGCAGTACTTC. Translated, it gives CASEIAGVSEQYF.

This clonotype was picked up a small number of times. The rearrangement links TRBV12-5 to TRBJ2-4; D is perhaps TRBD1 or TRBD2 (5 bases each). CDR3 length: 19 amino acids. CDR1 and CDR2 (germline): LGHNT, FRNRAP. V was trimmed by 3 bases and J by 0 bases, leaving 21 bases between them. DNA of the CDR3: TGTGCTAGTGGTTTTTCACTGACCAGGGACGCGCGAGCCAAAAACATTCAGTACTTC. Translated: CASGFSLTRDARAKNIQYF. The variable domain in full, with the rest retrieved from reference TRBV12-5 and TRBJ2-4, is DARVTQTPRHKVTEMGQEVTMRCQPILGHNTVFWYRQTMMQGLELLAYFRNRAPLDDSGMPKDRFSAEMPDATLATLKIQPSEPRDSAVYFCASGFSLTRDARAKNIQYFGAGTRLSVL.

The chain is built from TRBV20-1 and TRBJ2-3; 10 bases fit TRBD2. V trimming: 0 bases; J trimming: 6 bases; junction bases outside the gene matches: 15. The CDR3 sequence is 18 residues long. Germline CDR1 and CDR2: DFQATT and SNEGSKA (reference sequence). The CDR3 loop is CSARDPKRAGGPVDTQYF. The CDR3 region has the DNA TGCAGTGCTAGAGATCCAAAACGAGCGGGGGGGCCAGTTGATACGCAGTATTTT.

This chain links TRBV9 with TRBJ2-5; TRBD1 agrees at 7 bases. V gave up 4 bases and J gave up 2 bases; unmatched junction bases: 5. The CDR3 loop spans 14 amino acids. Per germline, CDR1 SGDLS and CDR2 YYNGEE. Here the CDR3 DNA reads TGTGCCAGCAGCTCCAGGACAGGTCAAGAGACCCAGTACTTC. Encoded protein: CASSSRTGQETQYF.

The chain is built from TRBV7-2 and TRBJ2-3; TRBD2 is a possible D gene (5 bases). CDR3 length equals 13 residues. The germline gives CDR1 SGHTA, CDR2 FQGNSA. V dropped 2 bases and J dropped 5 bases, with 8 bases sitting between them. CDR3 region: CASSLWRVDTQYF. The CDR3 DNA sequence: TGTGCCAGCAGCTTATGGCGGGTAGATACGCAGTATTTT.

In its sample, this clonotype was seen many times. The rearrangement links TRBV3-1 to TRBJ2-7; D gene uncertain. CDR3 size: 12 residues. Per the germline V gene, CDR1 is LGHDT and CDR2 is YNNKEL (reference sequence). V was cut by 1 base and J by 1 base, with 2 bases left in between. The CDR3 region is CASSQASYEQYF. CDR3 bases: TGTGCCAGCAGCCAAGCTTCCTACGAGCAGTACTTC.

This clonotype came up a few times. The V call is TRBV2, the J call TRBJ2-2; D not certain. The V gene's germline CDR1 is SNHLY and CDR2 FYNNEI. Trimming left V 7 bases short and J 1 base short, with 16 bases between. The CDR3 length is 16 residues. CDR3: CASIPGQRRNTGELFF. The DNA of the CDR3 is TGTGCCAGCATACCCGGTCAGCGAAGGAACACCGGGGAGCTGTTTTTT.

This clonotype was seen many times. V and J are TRBV6-1 and TRBJ2-1; tentatively, D is TRBD2 (6 bases). The CDR3 has 16 residues. Germline V gene lookup returns CDR1 MNHNS and CDR2 SASEGT. V was clipped by 4 bases and J by 8 bases, with 21 bases between them. CDR3 protein: CASSVGLHYSDDEQFF. The CDR3 region has the DNA TGTGCCAGCAGTGTGGGACTCCATTATAGCGACGATGAGCAGTTCTTC.

Notes on this clonotype: A read error may be the cause here, since a much bigger clone is one base away. Here the CDR3 omits its conserved ending phenylalanine or tryptophan, so a read error is the likely source. This sequence joins TRBV7-3 and TRBJ2-1; 11 nucleotides match TRBD2. The CDR3 is made up of 14 amino acids. V was clipped by 6 bases and J by 9 bases; unmatched bases: 7. Germline V lookup: CDR1 SGHTA, CDR2 FQGTGA. For the CDR3, the DNA is TGTGCCAGCAGTAATACCGGGACTAGCGGTGAGCAGTTCTCC. This codes for CASSNTGTSGEQFS.

The chain recombines TRBV2 with TRBJ1-1; no definite D call. This CDR3 comprises 12 residues. V lost 6 bases to trimming and J lost 4 bases, with 9 bases between them. CDR1 and CDR2 (germline): SNHLY, FYNNEI. The CDR3 DNA sequence: TGTGCCAGCAGACCCCTCAGCACTGAAGCTTTCTTT. It yields the protein CASRPLSTEAFF.

This sequence joins TRBV6-1 and TRBJ1-6, with TRBD1 matching 12 bases. This CDR3 is 17 amino acids long. J lost 6 bases, V lost 4 bases, and 7 bases had no gene match. Per the germline V gene, CDR1 is MNHNS and CDR2 is SASEGT. This CDR3 reads CASSGTGQGAINSPLHF. The DNA of the CDR3 is TGTGCCAGCAGTGGGACGGGACAGGGGGCGATTAATTCACCCCTCCACTTT.

As concerns this clonotype: Given a much more abundant clone one base away, this may be a read error. The rearrangement links TRBV7-2 to TRBJ1-6; no definite D call. This CDR3 region has 16 residues. V was clipped by 1 base and J by 6 bases, with 13 bases between them. The germline CDR1 and CDR2 sequences are SGHTA and FQGNSA. Written as DNA, the CDR3 is TGTGCCAGCAGCTTAGACTTTGGAGGTCGTAATTCACCCCTCCACTTT. This translates into CASSLDFGGRNSPLHF.

The chain combines TRBV4-1 with TRBJ1-4, with 7 nucleotides matching TRBD1. Losses at the gene ends were 3 bases for V and 0 bases for J; bases not matched to a gene: 4. In germline, CDR1 is MGHRA, CDR2 YSYEKL. The CDR3 spans 16 residues. This CDR3 is CASSHRDSPTNEKLFF. The CDR3 DNA follows: TGCGCCAGCAGCCACAGGGACAGCCCAACTAATGAAAAACTGTTTTTT.